The 2 T cell receptor beta chains below were found in one sample sequenced in a study of cytomegalovirus exposure and HLA in healthy donors. The PCR had 60 Vbeta and 13 Jbeta primers. Clones were read by immunoSEQ multiplex PCR, and TCRdb kept only the in-frame ones, dropping some. Of roughly 100,000 clones in the sample, about three quarters were seen once. Sequenced input: PBMCs. These receptors were collected from a male donor in good health and CMV-seronegative.

The V gene is TRBV7-9, the J gene TRBJ1-1, with TRBD1 matching over 12 bases. Losses at the gene ends were 10 bases for V and 3 bases for J; bases not matched to a gene: 3. The CDR3 contains 13 residues. Germline CDR1 SEHNR, CDR2 FQNEAQ (reference sequence). The CDR3, as DNA: TGTGCCACGGGGACAGGGGGCGACACTGAAGCTTTCTTT. It yields the protein CATGTGGDTEAFF.

This clone was found once. J is TRBJ2-1 and V is TRBV5-6; 7 bases agree with TRBD2. This CDR3 region has 14 residues. CDR1 and CDR2 (germline): SGHDT, YYEEEE. Trimming cost V 1 base and J 8 bases; bases outside gene matches: 6. CDR3 loop: CASSLRTSLDEQFF. CDR3 nucleotide sequence: TGTGCCAGCAGCTTGCGGACTAGTTTGGATGAGCAGTTCTTC. Based on the CDR3 plus reference TRBV5-6 and TRBJ2-1, the full variable domain is DAGVTQSPTHLIKTRGQQVTLRCSPKSGHDTVSWYQQALGQGPQFIFQYYEEEERQRGNFPDRFSGHQFPNYSSELNVNALLLGDSALYLCASSLRTSLDEQFFGPGTRLTVL.